This entry is about one T cell receptor (beta chain). Its antigen is not identified. The data belong to a study of OX40 agonist ivuxolimab in advanced cancers. Regarding the study as a whole: Within 6 weeks, CD4+ and CD8+ blood T cells expanded clonally at 0.1 to 3.0 mg/kg.

Only in-frame clones appear in the TCRdb table, and some are missing; sequencing was by immunoSEQ multiplex PCR. The sample records about 29,000 clones, 75% to 85% being singletons. The starting material was CD4+ or CD8+ T cells sorted from blood, obtained in a trial of the OX40 agonist ivuxolimab. The receptor was isolated from an adult with an advanced solid tumor such as melanoma, head and neck, liver or kidney cancer.

The CDR3 bases are TGTGCCAGCAGTGTAACAAGCCCAAGAGCTTTCTTT. This encodes CASSVTSPRAFF. J is TRBJ1-1 and V is TRBV28; D is unclear. CDR3 length: 12 amino acids. Germline V gene lookup returns CDR1 MDHEN and CDR2 SYDVKM. V was shortened by 5 bases and J by 10 bases, with 14 bases between the two germline ends. Full variable domain (rest looked up from reference TRBV28 and TRBJ1-1): DVKVTQSSRYLVKRTGEKVFLECVQDMDHENMFWYRQDPGLGLRLIYFSYDVKMKEKGDIPEGYSVSREKKERFSLILESASTNQTSMYLCASSVTSPRAFFGQGTRLTVV.